This section outlines one T cell receptor beta chain sequence together with its context. Its antigen is undetermined. Regarding time point: week 23, last vaccination. Vaccinated patients received 300 ug of mutant IDH1 20-mer peptide per dose, with topical imiquimod. This sample is part of a study of a mutant IDH1 vaccine in newly diagnosed glioma. Across the study: The vaccination schedule gave patients eight doses in weeks 1, 3, 5, 7, 11, 15, 19 and 23. Former treatment meant radiotherapy, temozolomide, or both; the majority had gotten both.

Study-wide findings and caveats: Changes to the top peripheral T cell clonotypes appeared unrelated to pseudoprogression.

The table came from immunoSEQ multiplex PCR; TCRdb's copy has only in-frame clones and leaves some out. The sample includes about 38,000 clones, roughly 79% of them seen just once. CDR3 length: 17 amino acids. V was trimmed by 2 bases and J by 3 bases, leaving 21 bases between them. Germline loops: CDR1 SGHDT, CDR2 YYEEEE. This TCR came from a middle-aged man with glioma. This chain connects TRBV5-6 to TRBJ2-7; perhaps D is TRBD1 or TRBD2 (5 bases each). The specimen comprised PBMCs, sampled from a glioma patient whose treatment included an IDH1 peptide vaccine. The CDR3 region has the DNA TGTGCCAGCAGCTTACCCCGGGACCCAGCGTTACGCTACGAGCAGTACTTC. Protein sequence: CASSLPRDPALRYEQYF.